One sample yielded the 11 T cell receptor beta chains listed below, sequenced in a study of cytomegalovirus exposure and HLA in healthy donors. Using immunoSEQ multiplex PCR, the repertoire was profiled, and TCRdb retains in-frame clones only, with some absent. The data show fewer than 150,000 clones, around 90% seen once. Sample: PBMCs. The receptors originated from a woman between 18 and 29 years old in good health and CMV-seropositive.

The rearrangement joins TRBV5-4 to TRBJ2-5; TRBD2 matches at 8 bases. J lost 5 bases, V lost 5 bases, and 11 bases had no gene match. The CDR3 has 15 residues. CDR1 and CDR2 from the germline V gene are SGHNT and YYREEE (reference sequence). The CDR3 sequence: CASSSTGGPGETQYF. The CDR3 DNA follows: TGTGCCAGCAGTTCCACGGGGGGGCCGGGGGAGACCCAGTACTTC. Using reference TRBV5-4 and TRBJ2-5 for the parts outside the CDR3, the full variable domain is ETGVTQSPTHLIKTRGQQVTLRCSSQSGHNTVSWYQQALGQGPQFIFQYYREEENGRGNFPPRFSGLQFPNYSSELNVNALELDDSALYLCASSSTGGPGETQYFGPGTRLLVL.

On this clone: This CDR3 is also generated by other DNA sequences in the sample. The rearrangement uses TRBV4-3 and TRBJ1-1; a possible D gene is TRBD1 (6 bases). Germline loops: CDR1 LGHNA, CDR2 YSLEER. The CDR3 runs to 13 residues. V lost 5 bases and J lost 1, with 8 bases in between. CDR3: CASSLDRNTEAFF. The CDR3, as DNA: TGCGCCAGCAGCTTGGACAGGAACACTGAAGCTTTCTTT.

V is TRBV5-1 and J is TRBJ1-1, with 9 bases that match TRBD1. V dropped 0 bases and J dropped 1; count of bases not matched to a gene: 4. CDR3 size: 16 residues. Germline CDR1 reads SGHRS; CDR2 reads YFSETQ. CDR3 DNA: TGCGCCAGCAGCTTGGTTACAGGGGGCACGAACACTGAAGCTTTCTTT. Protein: CASSLVTGGTNTEAFF.

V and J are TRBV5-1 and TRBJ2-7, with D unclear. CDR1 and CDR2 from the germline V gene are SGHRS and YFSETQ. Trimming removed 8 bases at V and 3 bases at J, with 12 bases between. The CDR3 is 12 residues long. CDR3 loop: CASSSEFYEQYF. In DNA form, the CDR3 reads TGCGCCAGTTCCTCAGAATTCTACGAGCAGTACTTC.

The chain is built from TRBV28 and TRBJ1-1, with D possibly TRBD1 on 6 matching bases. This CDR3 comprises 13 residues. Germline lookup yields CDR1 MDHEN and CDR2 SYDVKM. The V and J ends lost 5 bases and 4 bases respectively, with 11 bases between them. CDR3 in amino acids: CASSDRPGTEAFF. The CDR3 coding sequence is TGTGCCAGCAGTGACAGGCCCGGCACTGAAGCTTTCTTT.

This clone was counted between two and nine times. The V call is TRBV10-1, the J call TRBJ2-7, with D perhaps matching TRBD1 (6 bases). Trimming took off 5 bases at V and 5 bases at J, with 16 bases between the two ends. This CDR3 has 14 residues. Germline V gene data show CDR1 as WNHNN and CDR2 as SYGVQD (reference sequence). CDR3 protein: CASSSTGSGDEQYF. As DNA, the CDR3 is TGCGCCAGCAGTTCCACAGGGAGTGGTGACGAGCAGTACTTC.

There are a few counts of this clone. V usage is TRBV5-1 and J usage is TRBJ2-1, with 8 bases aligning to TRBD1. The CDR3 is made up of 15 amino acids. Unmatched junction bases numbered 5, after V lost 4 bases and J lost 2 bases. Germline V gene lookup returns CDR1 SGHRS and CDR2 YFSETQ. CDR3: CASSLGQDPYNEQFF. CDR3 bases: TGCGCCAGCAGCCTGGGACAGGACCCCTACAATGAGCAGTTCTTC.

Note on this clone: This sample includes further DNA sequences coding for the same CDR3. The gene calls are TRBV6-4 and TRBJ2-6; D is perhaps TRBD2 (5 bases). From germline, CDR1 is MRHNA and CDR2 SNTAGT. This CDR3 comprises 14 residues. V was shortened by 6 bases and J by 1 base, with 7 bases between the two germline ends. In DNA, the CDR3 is TGTGCCAGCAGCCGAGGGTCTGGGGCCAACGTCCTGACTTTC. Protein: CASSRGSGANVLTF.

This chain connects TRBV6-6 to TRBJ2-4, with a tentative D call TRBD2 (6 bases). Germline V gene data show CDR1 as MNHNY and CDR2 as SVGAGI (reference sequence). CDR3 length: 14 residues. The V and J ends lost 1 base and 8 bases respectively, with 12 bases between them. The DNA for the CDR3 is TGTGCCAGCAGTTACTTTTGGGGGGTGGACATTCAGTACTTC. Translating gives CASSYFWGVDIQYF.

This CDR3 reads CASSLGPSGDYNEQFF. The CDR3 region has the DNA TGTGCCAGCAGCTTGGGCCCTAGCGGTGACTACAATGAGCAGTTCTTC. The V gene is TRBV5-6, the J gene TRBJ2-1, with 7 bases aligning to TRBD2. Germline V lookup: CDR1 SGHDT, CDR2 YYEEEE. This CDR3 has 16 amino acids. The V gene end was trimmed by 0 bases and the J gene end by 3 bases; junction bases not matched to a gene: 6.

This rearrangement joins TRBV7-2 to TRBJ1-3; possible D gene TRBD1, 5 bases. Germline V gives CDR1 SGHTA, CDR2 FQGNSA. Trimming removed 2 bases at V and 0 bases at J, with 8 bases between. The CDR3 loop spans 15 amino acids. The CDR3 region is CASSLRQLSGNTIYF. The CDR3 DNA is TGTGCCAGCAGCTTAAGACAGCTCTCTGGAAACACCATATATTTT. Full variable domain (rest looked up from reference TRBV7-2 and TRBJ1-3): GAGVSQSPSNKVTEKGKDVELRCDPISGHTALYWYRQSLGQGLEFLIYFQGNSAPDKSGLPSDRFSAERTGGSVSTLTIQRTQQEDSAVYLCASSLRQLSGNTIYFGEGSWLTVV.